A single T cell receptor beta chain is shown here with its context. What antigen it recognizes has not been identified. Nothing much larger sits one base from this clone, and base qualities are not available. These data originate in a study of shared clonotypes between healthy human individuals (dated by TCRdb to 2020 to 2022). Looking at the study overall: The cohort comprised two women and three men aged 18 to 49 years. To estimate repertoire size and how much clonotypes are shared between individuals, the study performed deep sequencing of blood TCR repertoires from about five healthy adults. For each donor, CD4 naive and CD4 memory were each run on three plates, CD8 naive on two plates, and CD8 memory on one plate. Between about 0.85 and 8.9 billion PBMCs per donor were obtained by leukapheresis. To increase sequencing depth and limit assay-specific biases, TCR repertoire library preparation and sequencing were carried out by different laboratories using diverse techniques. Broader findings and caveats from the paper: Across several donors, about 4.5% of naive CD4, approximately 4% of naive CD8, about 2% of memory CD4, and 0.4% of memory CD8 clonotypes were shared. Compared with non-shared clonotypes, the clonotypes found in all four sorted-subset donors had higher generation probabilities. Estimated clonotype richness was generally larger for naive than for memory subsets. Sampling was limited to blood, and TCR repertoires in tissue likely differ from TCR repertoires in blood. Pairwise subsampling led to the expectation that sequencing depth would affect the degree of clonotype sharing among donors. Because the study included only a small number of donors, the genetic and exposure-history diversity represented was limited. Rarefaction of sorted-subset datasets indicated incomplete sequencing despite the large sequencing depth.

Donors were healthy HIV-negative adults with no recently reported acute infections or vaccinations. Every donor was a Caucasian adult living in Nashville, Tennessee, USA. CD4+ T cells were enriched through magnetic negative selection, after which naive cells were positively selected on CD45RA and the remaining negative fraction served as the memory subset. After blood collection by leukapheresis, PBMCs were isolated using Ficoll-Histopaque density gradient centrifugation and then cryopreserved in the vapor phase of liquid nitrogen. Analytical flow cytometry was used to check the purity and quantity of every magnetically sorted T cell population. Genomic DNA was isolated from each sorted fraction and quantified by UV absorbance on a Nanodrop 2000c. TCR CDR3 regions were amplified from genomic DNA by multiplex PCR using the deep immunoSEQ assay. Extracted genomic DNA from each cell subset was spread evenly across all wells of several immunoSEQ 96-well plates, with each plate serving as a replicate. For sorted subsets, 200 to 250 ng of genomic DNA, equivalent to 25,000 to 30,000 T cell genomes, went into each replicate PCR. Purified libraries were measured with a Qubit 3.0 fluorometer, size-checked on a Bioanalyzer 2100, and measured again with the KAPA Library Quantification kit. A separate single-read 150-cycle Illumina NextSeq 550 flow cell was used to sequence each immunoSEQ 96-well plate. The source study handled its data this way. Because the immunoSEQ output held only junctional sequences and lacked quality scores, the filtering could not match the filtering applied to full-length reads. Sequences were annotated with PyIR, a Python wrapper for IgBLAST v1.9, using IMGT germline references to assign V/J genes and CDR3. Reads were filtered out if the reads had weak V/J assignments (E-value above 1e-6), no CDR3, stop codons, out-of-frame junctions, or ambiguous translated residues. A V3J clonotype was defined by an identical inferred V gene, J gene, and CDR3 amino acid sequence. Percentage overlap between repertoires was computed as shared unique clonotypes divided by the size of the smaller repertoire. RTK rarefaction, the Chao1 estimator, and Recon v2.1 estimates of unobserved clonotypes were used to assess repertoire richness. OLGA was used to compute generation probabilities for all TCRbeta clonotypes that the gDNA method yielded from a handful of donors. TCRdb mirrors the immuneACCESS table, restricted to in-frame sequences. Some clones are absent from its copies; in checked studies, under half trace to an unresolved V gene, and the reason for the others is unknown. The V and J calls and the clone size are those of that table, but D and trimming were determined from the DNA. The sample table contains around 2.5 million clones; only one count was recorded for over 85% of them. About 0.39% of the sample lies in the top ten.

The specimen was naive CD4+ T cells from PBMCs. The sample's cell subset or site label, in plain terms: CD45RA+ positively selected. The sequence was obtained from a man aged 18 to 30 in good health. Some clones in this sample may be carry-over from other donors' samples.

The bases are TGTGCCAGCAGCCCCGGGACAGGGGTACTGAACACTGAAGCTTTCTTT. The resulting protein is CASSPGTGVLNTEAFF. This chain joins TRBV7-9 to TRBJ1-1, with 10 junctional bases fitting TRBD1. Per the germline V gene (reference sequence), SEHNR is the CDR1 and FQNEAQ is the CDR2. V is trimmed back by 5 bases and J by 0 bases, and the junction contains 6 bases that no gene match accounts for. The CDR3, cysteine through phenylalanine, is 16 amino acids long. Here the CDR3 DNA is all that survives: 48 bases in frame from base 1.